The rows below give T cell receptor beta chains drawn from one sample of a study of early T cells in non-severe SARS-CoV-2 infection. TCRdb reprocessed the 5' RACE reads via MiXCR and lists one record per CDR3 protein. Seen here are under 60,000 distinct CDR3 sequences, around 13% observed once, and the top ten hold roughly 10%. What was sequenced was whole blood. The receptors derive from an adult who was a healthcare worker with PCR-confirmed SARS-CoV-2 infection or an uninfected control (not recorded which). CDR3s include the opening cysteine and the closing phenylalanine or tryptophan.

CASSPSGGASSGNTIYF	TRBV18	TRBJ1-3	17
CASSPSVGIGPFHEQYF	TRBV5-1	TRBJ2-7	17
CASSHPTGTDTQYF	TRBV5-1	TRBJ2-3	14
CATSYGDTYNQPQHF	TRBV15	TRBJ1-5	15
CASSLGGGFSYNEQFF	TRBV7-9	TRBJ2-1	16
CASSSRVLGTDTQYF	TRBV11-1	TRBJ2-3	15
CSARKGASTGELFF	TRBV20-1	TRBJ2-2	14
CASSLNWVGTTNEKLFF	TRBV28	TRBJ1-4	17
CSPQGIGYTF	TRBV20-1	TRBJ1-2	10
CSATQGANTEAFF	TRBV20-1	TRBJ1-1	13
CSARQGHGENTEAFF	TRBV20-1	TRBJ1-1	15
CASSGPGHQETQYF	TRBV9	TRBJ2-5	14
CASSLTFSGRLTDTQYF	TRBV7-2	TRBJ2-3	17
CASIATSEQYF	TRBV2	TRBJ2-7	11
CSVALRQGEAFF	TRBV29-1	TRBJ1-1	12
CASSEGTKYGYTF	TRBV2	TRBJ1-2	13
CASSPPDRMNTEAFF	TRBV7-8	TRBJ1-1	15
CASSVPGKWSEQFF	TRBV9	TRBJ2-1	14
CASSLMAPGNRNTIYF	TRBV7-3	TRBJ1-3	16
CSARETGGLYNEQFF	TRBV20-1	TRBJ2-1	15
CASSEGADSYEQYF	TRBV2	TRBJ2-7	14
CASSLTAGMNEQFF	TRBV11-2	TRBJ2-1	14
CSASDRGSTDTQYF	TRBV20-1	TRBJ2-3	14
CSAKKENTEAFF	TRBV20-1	TRBJ1-1	12
CSVGRKLTTEAFF	TRBV29-1	TRBJ1-1	13
CASSSGLVRETQYF	TRBV7-2	TRBJ2-5	14
CASSLGEGGGGYTF	TRBV11-2	TRBJ1-2	14
CASSPPSRSGNTIYF	TRBV18	TRBJ1-3	15
CASSLGGQRGNTIYF	TRBV2	TRBJ1-3	15
CASSQEGSNQPQHF	TRBV4-2	TRBJ1-5	14
CASTPFGPEENYGYTF	TRBV12-3/TRBV12-4	TRBJ1-2	16
CASSLQRLNSPLHF	TRBV12-3/TRBV12-4	TRBJ1-6	14
CASTPDQGDTGAFF	TRBV7-8	TRBJ1-1	14